Sequencing of this T cell receptor (beta chain) was carried out in a study of Ad26.COV2.S vaccination and SARS-CoV-2 variants (dated by TCRdb to 2020 to 2022). Notes on the research overall: Vaccine-arm donors were drawn from COV1001, a multicentre, randomized, double-blind, placebo-controlled phase I-IIa trial of Ad26.COV2.S in healthy adults. Blinding of investigators to trial group allocation was maintained during experiments and outcome assessment. TCRbeta repertoire sequencing was used to assess the specificity and breadth of SARS-CoV-2-reactive T cell receptors after Ad26.COV2.S vaccination. Ad26.COV2.S was given intramuscularly at 5x10^10 or 1x10^11 viral particles, as a single shot or as two shots 56 days apart. Trial participants were randomized into five groups of five: low-dose or high-dose Ad26.COV2.S given once or twice, or placebo on both occasions. A total of 32 samples were included in the TCR-sequenced set, comprising around 19 Ad26.COV2.S vaccine recipients, 5 placebo recipients and 8 SARS-CoV-2 convalescent individuals. Broad study findings and their caveats: The authors noted that the TCR breadth and depth analyses may have underestimated total T cell responses. Vaccine and placebo recipients had similar non-spike TCR breadth, a finding consistent with the vaccine containing only spike. Substantial breadth of spike-specific CD8+ and CD4+ T cell responses was reported after vaccination. The study was not powered for comparison of responses between vaccine doses or regimens. Ad26.COV2.S recipients had higher spike-specific TCR breadth than placebo recipients (P = 0.0014).

The treatment or condition label for this specimen denotes: roughly 19 received Ad26.COV2.S at low or high dose, single or two shots; 5 received placebo; per-sample allocation not given. For vaccine and placebo recipients, the sequenced repertoires came from samples collected on day 63 after the first injection. In Cohort 1b, 25 adults aged 18-55 years were enrolled at a single site in Boston, USA, between 29 July and 7 August 2020. As a vaccine, Ad26.COV2.S was a replication-incompetent adenovirus type 26 vector that expressed a prefusion-stabilized SARS-CoV-2 spike protein derived from the original Wuhan strain. Taken from cysteine to phenylalanine, the CDR3 has 15 residues. Only the CDR3 region is kept as DNA, spanning 45 bases read in frame from base 1. In the germline V gene, CDR1 corresponds to MDHEN and CDR2 to SYDVKM. Deletion took 2 bases off V and 3 bases off J, with a span of 11 bases between the germline ends.

The immunoSEQ Assay was the method used to sequence TCRbeta CDR3 regions. After extraction, genomic DNA underwent amplification by bias-controlled multiplex PCR, followed by high-throughput sequencing. From the authors' description of their analysis: Collapsing and filtering of sequences were performed to quantify the absolute abundance of each unique TCRbeta CDR3 region. T cell fraction was estimated by normalization of TCRbeta template counts to usable DNA, with usable DNA being measured through amplification of reference genes present in all nucleated cells. Repertoire TCRs were annotated as SARS-CoV-2-specific by exact matching of V gene, CDR3 amino acid sequence and J gene to a known reactive TCR set. The reference SARS-CoV-2 TCR set was derived from MIRA and filtered for enrichment in COVID-19-positive ImmuneCODE repertoires, a step that removed public or cross-reactive TCRs. Based on the MIRA antigens, annotated TCRs were further analysed at the level of specific ORF or position within ORF. Depth was the summed frequency of annotated unique rearrangements, while breadth was defined as annotated unique rearrangements over total unique productive rearrangements. Two-sided Wilcoxon rank-sum tests were applied when comparing TCR breadth between groups. TCRdb obtained this table from immuneACCESS and retained in-frame rearrangements with V and J assigned. These tables miss some clones; where compared with another copy, unresolved V genes account for less than half of the shortfall, and the remainder is unexplained. The V and J calls and clone size are taken from that table; D and trimming were inferred from the DNA. In all, the sample holds hundreds of thousands of clones, and about nine tenths of those were seen once. 12% of the sample lies in the top ten.

Worth noting for this clone: Its antigen target is currently unknown. No per-base quality is available; no much larger clone lies one base away.

The rearranged chain carries TRBV28 and TRBJ1-5, with TRBD1 perhaps the D gene, on 6 matching bases. The sample here was peripheral blood, taken in a trial of Ad26.COV2.S vaccine versus placebo. The TCR comes from a person between 18 and 59 years old who received the Ad26.COV2.S COVID-19 vaccine or a placebo. The CDR3 protein sequence reads: CASSLRTVYNQPQHF. In nucleotides, the sequence is TGTGCCAGCAGTTTACGGACAGTTTACAATCAGCCCCAGCATTTT.